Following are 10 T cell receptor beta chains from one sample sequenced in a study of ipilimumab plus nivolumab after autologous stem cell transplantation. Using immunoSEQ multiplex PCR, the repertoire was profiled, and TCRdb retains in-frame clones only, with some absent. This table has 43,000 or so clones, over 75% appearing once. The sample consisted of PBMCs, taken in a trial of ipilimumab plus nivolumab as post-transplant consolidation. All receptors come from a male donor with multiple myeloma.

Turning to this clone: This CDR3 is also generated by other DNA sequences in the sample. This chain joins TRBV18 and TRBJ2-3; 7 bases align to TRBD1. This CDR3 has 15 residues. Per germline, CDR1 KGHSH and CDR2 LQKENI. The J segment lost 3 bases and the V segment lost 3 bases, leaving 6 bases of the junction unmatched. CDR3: CASSPLQGRTDTQYF. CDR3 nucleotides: TGTGCCAGCTCACCCTTACAGGGGAGAACAGATACGCAGTATTTT. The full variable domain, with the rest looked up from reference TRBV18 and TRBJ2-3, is NAGVMQNPRHLVRRRGQEARLRCSPMKGHSHVYWYRQLPEEGLKFMVYLQKENIIDESGMPKERFSAEFPKEGPSILRIQQVVRGDSAAYFCASSPLQGRTDTQYFGPGTRLTVL.

This CDR3 reads CASSLGQGGSEQFF. In DNA, the CDR3 is TGCGCCAGCAGCTTGGGACAGGGCGGGAGTGAGCAGTTCTTC. The chain uses TRBV5-1 and TRBJ2-1; D tentatively reads TRBD1 or TRBD2 (7 bases each). Between the trimmed V and J ends, which lost 0 bases and 9 bases, there was a span of 13 bases. This CDR3 region has 14 residues. Germline V lookup: CDR1 SGHRS, CDR2 YFSETQ.

CDR3 sequence reads: CASNARQGYQETQYF. CDR3 coding DNA: TGCGCCAGCAACGCTAGACAGGGATATCAAGAGACCCAGTACTTC. This chain uses TRBV5-1 with TRBJ2-5; 7 bases line up with TRBD1. The CDR3 is made up of 15 amino acids. Germline V gene sequence: CDR1 SGHRS, CDR2 YFSETQ. J lost 2 bases, V lost 6 bases, and 10 bases had no gene match.

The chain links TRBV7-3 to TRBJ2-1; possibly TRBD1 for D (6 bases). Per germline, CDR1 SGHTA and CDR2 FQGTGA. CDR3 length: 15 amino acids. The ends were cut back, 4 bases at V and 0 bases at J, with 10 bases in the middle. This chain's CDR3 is CASSSDRHSYNEQFF. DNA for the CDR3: TGTGCCAGCAGCTCGGACAGACACTCCTACAATGAGCAGTTCTTC.

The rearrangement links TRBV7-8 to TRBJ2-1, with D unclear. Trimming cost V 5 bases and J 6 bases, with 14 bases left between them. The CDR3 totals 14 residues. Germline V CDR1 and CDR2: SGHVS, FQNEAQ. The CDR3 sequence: CASSATPRSNEQFF. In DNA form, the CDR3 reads TGTGCCAGCAGCGCCACCCCCAGGTCCAATGAGCAGTTCTTC.

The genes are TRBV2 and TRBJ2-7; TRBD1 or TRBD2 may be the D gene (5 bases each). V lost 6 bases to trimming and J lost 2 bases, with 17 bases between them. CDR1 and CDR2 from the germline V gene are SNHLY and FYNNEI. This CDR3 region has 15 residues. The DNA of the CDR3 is TGTGCCAGCAGGGTGGAAGGGACGGCCGCCTACGAGCAGTACTTC. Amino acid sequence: CASRVEGTAAYEQYF.

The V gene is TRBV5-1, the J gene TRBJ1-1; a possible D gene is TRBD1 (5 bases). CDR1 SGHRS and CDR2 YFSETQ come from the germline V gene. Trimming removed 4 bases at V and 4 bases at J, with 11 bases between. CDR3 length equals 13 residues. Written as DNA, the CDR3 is TGCGCCAGCAGCCTGGTCGGGGCCACTGAAGCTTTCTTT. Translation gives CASSLVGATEAFF.

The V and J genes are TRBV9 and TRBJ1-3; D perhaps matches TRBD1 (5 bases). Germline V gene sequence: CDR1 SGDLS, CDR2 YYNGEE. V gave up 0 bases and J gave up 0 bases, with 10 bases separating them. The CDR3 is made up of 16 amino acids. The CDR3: CASSVASGSSGNTIYF. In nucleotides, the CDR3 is TGTGCCAGCAGCGTAGCGTCAGGGAGCTCTGGAAACACCATATATTTT.

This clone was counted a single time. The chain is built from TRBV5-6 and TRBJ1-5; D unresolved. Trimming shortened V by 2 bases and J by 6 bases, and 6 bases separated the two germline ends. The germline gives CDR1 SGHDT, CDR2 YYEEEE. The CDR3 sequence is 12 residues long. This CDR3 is CASSFAGQPQHF. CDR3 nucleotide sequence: TGTGCCAGCAGCTTTGCCGGTCAGCCCCAGCATTTT.

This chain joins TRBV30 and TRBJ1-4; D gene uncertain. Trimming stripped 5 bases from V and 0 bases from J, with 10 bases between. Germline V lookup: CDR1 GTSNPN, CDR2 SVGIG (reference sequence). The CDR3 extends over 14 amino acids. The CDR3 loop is CAWGSPSTNEKLFF. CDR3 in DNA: TGTGCCTGGGGAAGTCCTTCAACTAATGAAAAACTGTTTTTT.